What follows is one T cell receptor (beta chain) and its context. Its antigen is not known. The data derive from a study of T cell responses to AZD1222 COVID-19 vaccine. Whole-study results and caveats: Vaccine-related CD4 TCRs covered spike, predominating at 160-218 and 743-854. Donors were chiefly white British, with a greater number of females, and clonal diversity was perhaps underestimated. Two doses of AZD1222 preceded a rise in Spike-specific TCR breadth and depth. Within unmutated variant regions lay the reported targets of nearly half of spike-specific TCRs.

CDR3 length: 18 amino acids. Per the germline V gene, CDR1 is LNHNV and CDR2 is YYDKDF (reference sequence). Deletions cut 1 base from V and 1 base from J, with 19 bases between. Assay used: immunoSEQ multiplex PCR; TCRdb lists only in-frame clones, some missing. This table has roughly 260,000 clones, approximately 95% appearing once. The J gene is TRBJ1-1, the V gene TRBV15; a possible D gene is TRBD1 (5 bases). Sequencing used peripheral blood, obtained on day 0 of AZD1222 vaccination. The clonotype originates from an adult in good health. Here the CDR3 DNA reads TGTGCCACCAGCAGAGTTGCGGGGCGCCTCCTTCCGAACACTGAAGCTTTCTTT. Its translation: CATSRVAGRLLPNTEAFF.